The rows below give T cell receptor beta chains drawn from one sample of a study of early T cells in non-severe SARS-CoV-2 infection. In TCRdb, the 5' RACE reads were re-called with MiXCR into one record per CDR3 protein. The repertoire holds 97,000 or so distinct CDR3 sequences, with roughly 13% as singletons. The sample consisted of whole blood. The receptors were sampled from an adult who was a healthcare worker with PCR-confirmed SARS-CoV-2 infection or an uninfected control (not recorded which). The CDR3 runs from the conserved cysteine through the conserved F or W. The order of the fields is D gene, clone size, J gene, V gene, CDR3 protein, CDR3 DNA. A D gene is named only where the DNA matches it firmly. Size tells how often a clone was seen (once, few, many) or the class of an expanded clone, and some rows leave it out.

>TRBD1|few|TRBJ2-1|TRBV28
CAIQGGADEQFF
TGTGCCATCCAAGGGGGCGCCGATGAGCAGTTCTTC
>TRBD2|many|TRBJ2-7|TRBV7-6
CASSLEPLAGTSSYEQYF
TGTGCCAGCAGCTTAGAGCCGCTAGCGGGCACTAGCTCCTACGAGCAGTACTTC
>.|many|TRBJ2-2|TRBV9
CASSVNSFGELFF
TGTGCCAGCAGCGTAAATTCTTTCGGGGAGCTGTTTTTT
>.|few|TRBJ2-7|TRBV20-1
CSAAGPPKGYEQYF
TGCAGTGCTGCCGGTCCCCCCAAGGGATACGAGCAGTACTTC
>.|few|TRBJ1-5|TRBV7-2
CASSSMVGNQPQHF
TGTGCCAGCAGCTCCATGGTGGGTAATCAGCCCCAGCATTTT
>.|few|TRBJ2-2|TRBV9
CASSVVDYGELFF
TGTGCCAGCAGCGTAGTCGACTATGGGGAGCTGTTTTTT
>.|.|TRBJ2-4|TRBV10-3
CATNAALGTKNIQYF
TGTGCCACCAACGCGGCGCTGGGGACCAAAAACATTCAGTACTTC
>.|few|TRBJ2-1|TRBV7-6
CASSLADGVGSYNEQFF
TGTGCCAGCAGCTTAGCAGACGGTGTTGGGTCCTACAATGAGCAGTTCTTC
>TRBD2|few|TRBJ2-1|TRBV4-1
CASSQVLAGVWNEQFF
TGCGCCAGCAGCCAAGTTTTGGCGGGAGTTTGGAATGAGCAGTTCTTC
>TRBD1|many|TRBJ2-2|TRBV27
CASSRQGPTGELFF
TGTGCCAGCAGTAGACAGGGACCGACCGGGGAGCTGTTTTTT
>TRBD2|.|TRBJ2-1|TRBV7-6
CASQRMLADNEQFF
TGTGCCAGCCAAAGGATGCTAGCGGACAATGAGCAGTTCTTC
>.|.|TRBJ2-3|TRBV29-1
CSVGPDTQYF
TGCAGCGTTGGTCCAGATACGCAGTATTTT
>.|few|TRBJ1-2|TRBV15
CATSRERTVGGYTF
TGTGCCACCAGCAGAGAAAGGACAGTAGGAGGCTACACCTTC
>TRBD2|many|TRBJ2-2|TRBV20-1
CSARHGGDTGELFF
TGCAGTGCTAGGCACGGGGGGGACACCGGGGAGCTGTTTTTT
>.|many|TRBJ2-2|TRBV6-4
CASSDSGDGTGELFF
TGTGCCAGCAGTGACTCCGGTGATGGGACCGGGGAGCTGTTTTTT
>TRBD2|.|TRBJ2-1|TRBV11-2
CASSSLYPGLAGTPDNEQFF
TGTGCCAGCAGCTCGCTCTACCCGGGACTAGCGGGGACCCCAGACAATGAGCAGTTCTTC
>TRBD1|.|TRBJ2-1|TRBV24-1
CATSDTPGQGANEQFF
TGTGCCACCAGTGATACTCCGGGACAGGGGGCTAATGAGCAGTTCTTC
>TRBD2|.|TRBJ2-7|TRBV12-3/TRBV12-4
CASSRLSGRAYEQYF
TGTGCCAGCAGCCGATTAAGCGGGAGGGCCTACGAGCAGTACTTC
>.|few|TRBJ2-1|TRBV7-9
CASSLVGSGAYNEQFF
TGTGCCAGCAGCTTAGTTGGTTCGGGGGCGTACAATGAGCAGTTCTTC
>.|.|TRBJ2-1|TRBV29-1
CSAREPYNEQFF
TGCAGCGCCCGGGAGCCATACAATGAGCAGTTCTTC
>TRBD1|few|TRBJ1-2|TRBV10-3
CATKATGANYGYTF
TGTGCCACCAAAGCGACAGGGGCTAACTATGGCTACACCTTC
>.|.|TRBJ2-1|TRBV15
CATSRDSGPREQFF
TGTGCCACCAGCAGAGATTCTGGGCCACGCGAGCAGTTCTTC
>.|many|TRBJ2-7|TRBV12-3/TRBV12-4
CASSSRLEQYF
TGTGCCAGCAGTTCCCGGCTCGAGCAGTACTTC
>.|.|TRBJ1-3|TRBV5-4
CASSLGGGNTIYF
TGTGCCAGCAGCTTGGGCGGAGGAAACACCATATATTTT
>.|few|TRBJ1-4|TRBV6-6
CASRPQTAGEKLFF
TGTGCCAGCAGACCCCAGACGGCTGGTGAAAAACTGTTTTTT
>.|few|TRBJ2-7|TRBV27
CASGQPEREQYF
TGTGCCAGCGGGCAGCCCGAGAGGGAGCAGTACTTC
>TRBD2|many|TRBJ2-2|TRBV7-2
CASSLRREYGELFF
TGTGCCAGCAGCTTAAGGCGGGAGTACGGGGAGCTGTTTTTT
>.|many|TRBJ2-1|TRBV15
CATSTRLEGEQFF
TGTGCCACCAGCACCAGACTAGAGGGTGAGCAGTTCTTC
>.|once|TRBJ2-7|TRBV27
CASSFGREGYEQYF
TGTGCCAGCAGTTTCGGGAGAGAGGGGTACGAGCAGTACTTC
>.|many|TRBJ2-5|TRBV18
CASSPRSVEETQYF
TGTGCCAGCTCACCACGTTCAGTTGAAGAGACCCAGTACTTC
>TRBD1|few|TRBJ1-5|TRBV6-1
CASSSRGRPSSQPQHF
TGTGCCAGCAGTTCCAGGGGGCGGCCTTCTAGTCAGCCCCAGCATTTT
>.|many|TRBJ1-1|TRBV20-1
CSPQAGQNTEAFF
TGCAGCCCCCAGGCGGGGCAGAACACTGAAGCTTTCTTT
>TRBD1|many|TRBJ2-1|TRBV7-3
CASSRPGTEVQFF
TGTGCCAGCAGCCGACCCGGGACAGAGGTCCAGTTCTTC
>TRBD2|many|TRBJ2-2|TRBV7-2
CASSPGLVTGELFF
TGTGCCAGCAGCCCGGGACTAGTCACCGGGGAGCTGTTTTTT
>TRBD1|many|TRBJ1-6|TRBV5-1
CASSAVDRDDSPLHF
TGCGCCAGCAGCGCCGTCGACAGGGACGACTCACCCCTCCACTTT
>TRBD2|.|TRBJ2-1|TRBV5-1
CASSFAGTSPNEQFF
TGCGCCAGCAGCTTCGCCGGGACTAGCCCAAATGAGCAGTTCTTC